The present T cell receptor beta chain was sequenced within a study of T cell responses to AZD1222 COVID-19 vaccine. Study-level background: Second-dose schedules of about 4 or about 12 weeks were combined.

Whole-study findings and limits: Recipients of two AZD1222 doses showed rising Spike-specific TCR breadth and depth. It should be noted that donors were predominantly white British and more often female, and clonal diversity was possibly underestimated.

This CDR3 has 13 residues. The germline gives CDR1 LNHNV, CDR2 YYDKDF (reference sequence). Trimming left V 5 bases short and J 3 bases short, with 11 bases between. A note on this clone: Its antigen is not known.

Clones were sequenced by immunoSEQ multiplex PCR, and TCRdb holds only the in-frame ones, with some missing. The sample records around 200,000 clones, 88% being singletons. Sequences were derived from peripheral blood, sampled on day 0 of AZD1222 vaccination. The sequence derives from an adult in good health. J is TRBJ2-7 and V is TRBV15, with D possibly being TRBD1 or TRBD2 (5 bases each). The CDR3 region is CATSGRDGYEQYF. The CDR3 DNA reads TGTGCCACCAGCGGCCGGGACGGCTACGAGCAGTACTTC.